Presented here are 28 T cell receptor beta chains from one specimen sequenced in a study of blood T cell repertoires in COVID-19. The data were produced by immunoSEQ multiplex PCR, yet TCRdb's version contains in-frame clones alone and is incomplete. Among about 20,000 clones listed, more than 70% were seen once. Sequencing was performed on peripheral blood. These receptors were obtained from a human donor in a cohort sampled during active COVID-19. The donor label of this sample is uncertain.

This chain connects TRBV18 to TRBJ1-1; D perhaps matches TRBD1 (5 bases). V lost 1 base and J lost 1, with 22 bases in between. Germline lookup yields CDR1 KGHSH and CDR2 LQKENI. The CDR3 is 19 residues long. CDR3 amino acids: CASSPRELGPQLSNTEAFF. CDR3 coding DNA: TGTGCCAGCTCACCACGAGAGCTGGGGCCCCAATTGTCGAACACTGAAGCTTTCTTT.

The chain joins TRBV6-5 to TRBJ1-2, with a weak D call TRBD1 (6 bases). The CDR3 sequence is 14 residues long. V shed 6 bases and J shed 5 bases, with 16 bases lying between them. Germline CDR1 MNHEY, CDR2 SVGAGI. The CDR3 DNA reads TGTGCCAGCAGATCCCGGACAGACCCATATGGCTACACCTTC. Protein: CASRSRTDPYGYTF.

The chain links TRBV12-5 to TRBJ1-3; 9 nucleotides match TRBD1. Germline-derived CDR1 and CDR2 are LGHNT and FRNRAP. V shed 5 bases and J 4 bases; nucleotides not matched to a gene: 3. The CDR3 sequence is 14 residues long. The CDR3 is CASGGTGTGNTIYF. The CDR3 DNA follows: TGTGCTAGTGGTGGGACAGGGACGGGAAACACCATATATTTT.

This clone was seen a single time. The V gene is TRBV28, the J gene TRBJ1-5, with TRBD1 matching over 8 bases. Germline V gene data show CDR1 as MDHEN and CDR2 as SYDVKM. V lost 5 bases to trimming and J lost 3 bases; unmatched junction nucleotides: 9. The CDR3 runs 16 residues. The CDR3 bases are TGTGCCAGCAGTGTTCCGGGACAGGCCAACAATCAGCCCCAGCATTTT. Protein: CASSVPGQANNQPQHF.

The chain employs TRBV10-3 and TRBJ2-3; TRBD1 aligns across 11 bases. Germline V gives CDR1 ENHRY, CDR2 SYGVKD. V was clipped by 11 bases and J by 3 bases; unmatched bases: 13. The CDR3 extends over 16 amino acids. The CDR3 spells CAAHAGGQGETDTQYF. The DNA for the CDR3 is TGTGCCGCACATGCAGGGGGACAGGGGGAAACAGATACGCAGTATTTT.

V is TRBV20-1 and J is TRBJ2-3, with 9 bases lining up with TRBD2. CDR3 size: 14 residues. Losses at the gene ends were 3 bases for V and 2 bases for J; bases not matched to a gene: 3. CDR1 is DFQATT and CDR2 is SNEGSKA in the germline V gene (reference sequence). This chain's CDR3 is CSASLAGNTDTQYF. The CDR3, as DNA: TGCAGTGCTAGTCTAGCGGGAAACACAGATACGCAGTATTTT.

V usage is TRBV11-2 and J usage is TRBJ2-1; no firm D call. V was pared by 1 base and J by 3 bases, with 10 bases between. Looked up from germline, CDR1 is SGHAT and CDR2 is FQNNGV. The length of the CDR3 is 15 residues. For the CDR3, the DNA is TGTGCCAGCAGCTTAGTTGCCGGTCTCTACAATGAGCAGTTCTTC. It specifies CASSLVAGLYNEQFF.

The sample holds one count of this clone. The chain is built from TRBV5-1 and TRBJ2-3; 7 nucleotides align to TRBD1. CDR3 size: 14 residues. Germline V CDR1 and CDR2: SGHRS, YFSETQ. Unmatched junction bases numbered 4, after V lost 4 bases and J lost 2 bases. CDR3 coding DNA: TGCGCCAGCAGCCTCGGGACAGCCACAGATACGCAGTATTTT. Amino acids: CASSLGTATDTQYF.

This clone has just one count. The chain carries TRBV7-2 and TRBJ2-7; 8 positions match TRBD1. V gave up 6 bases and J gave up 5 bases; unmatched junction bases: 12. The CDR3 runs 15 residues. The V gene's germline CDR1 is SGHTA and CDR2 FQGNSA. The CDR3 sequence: CASRKGQARSHEQYF. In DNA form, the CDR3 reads TGTGCCAGCAGGAAGGGACAGGCGCGAAGCCACGAGCAGTACTTC.

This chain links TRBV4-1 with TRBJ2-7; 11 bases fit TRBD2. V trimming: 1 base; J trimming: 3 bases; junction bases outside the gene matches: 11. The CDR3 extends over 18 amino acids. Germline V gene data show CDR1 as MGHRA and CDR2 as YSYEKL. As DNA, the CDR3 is TGCGCCAGCAGCCAAGGGCCGAGACTAGCGGGGCTTAACTACGAGCAGTACTTC. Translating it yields CASSQGPRLAGLNYEQYF.

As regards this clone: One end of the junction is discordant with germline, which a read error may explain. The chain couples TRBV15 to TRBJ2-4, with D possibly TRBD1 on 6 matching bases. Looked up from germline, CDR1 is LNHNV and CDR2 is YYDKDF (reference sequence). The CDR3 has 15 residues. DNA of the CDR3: TGTGCCACCAACAGAGTGGGCCAGGGGAAAAACATTCAGTACTTC. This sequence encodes CATNRVGQGKNIQYF.

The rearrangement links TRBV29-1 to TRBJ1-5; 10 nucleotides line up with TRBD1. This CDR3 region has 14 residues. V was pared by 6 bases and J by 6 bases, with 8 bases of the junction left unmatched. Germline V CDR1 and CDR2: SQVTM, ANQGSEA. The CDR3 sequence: CSVWDRGEGQPQHF. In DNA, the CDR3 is TGCAGCGTCTGGGACAGGGGAGAAGGTCAGCCCCAGCATTTT.

The CDR3 loop reads CASSPNFRTSSYNEQFF. The CDR3 DNA reads as TGTGCCAGCTCACCGAACTTCAGGACTAGCTCCTACAATGAGCAGTTCTTC. This rearrangement joins TRBV18 to TRBJ2-1, with 7 positions matching TRBD2. The CDR3 sequence is 17 residues long. V gave up 3 bases and J gave up 0 bases; unmatched junction bases: 8. Germline V lookup: CDR1 KGHSH, CDR2 LQKENI.

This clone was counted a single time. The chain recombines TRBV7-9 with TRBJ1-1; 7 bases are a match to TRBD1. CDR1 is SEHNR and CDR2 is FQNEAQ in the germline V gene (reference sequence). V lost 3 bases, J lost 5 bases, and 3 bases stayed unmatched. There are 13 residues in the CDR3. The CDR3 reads CASSFRGNTEAFF. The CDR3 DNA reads TGTGCCAGCAGCTTCAGGGGGAATACTGAAGCTTTCTTT.

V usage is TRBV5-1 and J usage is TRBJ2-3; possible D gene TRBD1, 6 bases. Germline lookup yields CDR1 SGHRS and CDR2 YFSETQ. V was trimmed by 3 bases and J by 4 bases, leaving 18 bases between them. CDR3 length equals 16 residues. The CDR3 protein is CASSWGGGHSADTQYF. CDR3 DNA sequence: TGCGCCAGCAGCTGGGGTGGGGGCCACAGCGCAGATACGCAGTATTTT.

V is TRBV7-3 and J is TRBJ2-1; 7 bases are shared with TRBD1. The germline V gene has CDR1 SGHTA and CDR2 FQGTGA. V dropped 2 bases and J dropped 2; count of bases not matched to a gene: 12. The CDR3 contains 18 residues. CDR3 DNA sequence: TGTGCCAGCAGCTTAGAGAGGACAGGAAGTCTAACCTACAATGAGCAGTTCTTC. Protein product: CASSLERTGSLTYNEQFF.

The CDR3 loop reads CASSPEGQGSGYTF. Here the CDR3 DNA reads TGTGCCAGCTCACCAGAGGGACAGGGGAGCGGCTACACCTTC. The chain uses TRBV18 and TRBJ1-2; 10 bases match TRBD1. CDR3 length: 14 amino acids. V gave up 2 bases and J gave up 8 bases; unmatched junction bases: 5. Germline V lookup: CDR1 KGHSH, CDR2 LQKENI.

CDR3 sequence: CATSREGQGVYEQYF. For the CDR3, the DNA is TGTGCCACCAGCAGAGAGGGACAGGGAGTCTACGAGCAGTACTTC. The genes are TRBV15 and TRBJ2-7, with 9 bases lining up with TRBD1. This CDR3 contains 15 residues. Germline trimming cut 0 bases from V and 3 bases from J; bases unmatched to any gene: 3. The germline gives CDR1 LNHNV, CDR2 YYDKDF (reference sequence).

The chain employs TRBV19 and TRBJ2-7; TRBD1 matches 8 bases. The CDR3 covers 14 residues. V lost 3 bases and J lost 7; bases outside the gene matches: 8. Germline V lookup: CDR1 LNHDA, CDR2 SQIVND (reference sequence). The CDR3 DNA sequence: TGTGCCAGTAGTATGCAGGGGGCCCCTCCGGAGCAGTACTTC. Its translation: CASSMQGAPPEQYF.

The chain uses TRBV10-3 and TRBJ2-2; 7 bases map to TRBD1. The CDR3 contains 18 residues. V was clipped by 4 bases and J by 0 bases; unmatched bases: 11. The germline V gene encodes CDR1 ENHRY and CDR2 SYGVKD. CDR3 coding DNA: TGTGCCATCAGTGTGGTAGGTATCGGACAGGCGAACACCGGGGAGCTGTTTTTT. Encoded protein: CAISVVGIGQANTGELFF.

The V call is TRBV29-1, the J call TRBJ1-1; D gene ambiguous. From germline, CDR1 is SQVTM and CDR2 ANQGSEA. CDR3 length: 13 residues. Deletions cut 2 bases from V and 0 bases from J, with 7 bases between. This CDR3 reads CSVENYMNTEAFF. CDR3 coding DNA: TGCAGCGTTGAAAACTACATGAACACTGAAGCTTTCTTT.

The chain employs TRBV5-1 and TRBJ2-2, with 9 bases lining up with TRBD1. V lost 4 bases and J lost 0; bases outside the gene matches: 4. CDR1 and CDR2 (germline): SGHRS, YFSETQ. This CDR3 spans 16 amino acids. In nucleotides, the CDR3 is TGCGCCAGCAGCCCCGGACAGGGGTCGAACACCGGGGAGCTGTTTTTT. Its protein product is CASSPGQGSNTGELFF. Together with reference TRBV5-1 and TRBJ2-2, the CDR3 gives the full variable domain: KAGVTQTPRYLIKTRGQQVTLSCSPISGHRSVSWYQQTPGQGLQFLFEYFSETQRNKGNFPGRFSGRQFSNSRSEMNVSTLELGDSALYLCASSPGQGSNTGELFFGEGSRLTVL.

CDR3 in amino acids: CATSPSRGRERSTEAFF. The DNA of the CDR3 is TGTGCCACCAGCCCTTCTCGAGGGCGAGAGCGTAGCACTGAAGCTTTCTTT. J is TRBJ1-1 and V is TRBV15; D is ambiguous. Germline V gives CDR1 LNHNV, CDR2 YYDKDF (reference sequence). The V gene lost 5 bases and the J gene lost 4 bases, with 23 bases spanning the gap. The CDR3 length is 17 residues. Combining the CDR3 with reference TRBV15 and TRBJ1-1 gives the whole variable domain DAMVIQNPRYQVTQFGKPVTLSCSQTLNHNVMYWYQQKSSQAPKLLFHYYDKDFNNEADTPDNFQSRRPNTSFCFLDIRSPGLGDTAMYLCATSPSRGRERSTEAFFGQGTRLTVV.

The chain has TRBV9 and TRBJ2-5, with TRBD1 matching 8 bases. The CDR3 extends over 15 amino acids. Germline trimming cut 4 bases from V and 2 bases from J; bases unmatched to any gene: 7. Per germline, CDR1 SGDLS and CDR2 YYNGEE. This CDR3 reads CASSPGTGQQETQYF. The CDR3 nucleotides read TGTGCCAGCAGCCCGGGGACAGGACAACAAGAGACCCAGTACTTC. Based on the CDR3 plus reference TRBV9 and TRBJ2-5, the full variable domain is DSGVTQTPKHLITATGQRVTLRCSPRSGDLSVYWYQQSLDQGLQFLIQYYNGEERAKGNILERFSAQQFPDLHSELNLSSLELGDSALYFCASSPGTGQQETQYFGPGTRLLVL.

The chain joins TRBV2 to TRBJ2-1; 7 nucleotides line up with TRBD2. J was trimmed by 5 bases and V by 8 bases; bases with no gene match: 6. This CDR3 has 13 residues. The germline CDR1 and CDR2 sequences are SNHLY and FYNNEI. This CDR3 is CASVTSQDNEQFF. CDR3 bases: TGTGCCAGCGTGACTAGCCAGGACAATGAGCAGTTCTTC.

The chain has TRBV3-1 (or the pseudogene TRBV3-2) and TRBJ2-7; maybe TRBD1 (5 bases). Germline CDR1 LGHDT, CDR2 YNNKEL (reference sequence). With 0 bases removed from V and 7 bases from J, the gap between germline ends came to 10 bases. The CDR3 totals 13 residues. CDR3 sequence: CASSQDQGLEQYF. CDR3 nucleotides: TGTGCCAGCAGCCAAGATCAGGGTCTAGAGCAGTACTTC.

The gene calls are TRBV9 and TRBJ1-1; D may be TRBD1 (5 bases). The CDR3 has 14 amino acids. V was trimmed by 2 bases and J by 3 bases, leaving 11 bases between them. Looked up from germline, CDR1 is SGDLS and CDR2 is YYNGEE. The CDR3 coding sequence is TGTGCCAGCAGCGTGGGGGTAGCGGACACTGAAGCTTTCTTT. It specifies CASSVGVADTEAFF.

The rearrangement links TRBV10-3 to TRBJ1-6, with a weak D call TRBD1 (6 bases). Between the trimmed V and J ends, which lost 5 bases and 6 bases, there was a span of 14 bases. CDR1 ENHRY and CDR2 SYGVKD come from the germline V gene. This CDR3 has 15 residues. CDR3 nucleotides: TGTGCCATCAGTCATGTCACAGGGACTAATTCACCCCTCCACTTT. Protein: CAISHVTGTNSPLHF.